The 10 T cell receptor beta chains below were found in one sample sequenced in a study of T cells in Graves' hyperthyroidism and ophthalmopathy. The investigators amplified TCR beta CDR3 regions from RNA transcripts. HTBI primers were used for first-round RT-PCR of the TCR CDR3. TCRdb reprocessed the multiplex PCR reads via MiXCR and lists one record per CDR3 protein. The sample has about 180,000 distinct CDR3 sequences, over 15% seen once. The source material was blood. The receptors come from a woman aged 45 to 65 with Graves' hyperthyroidism.

The V and J genes are TRBV11-2 and TRBJ2-5, with D possibly being TRBD1 (5 bases). In germline, CDR1 is SGHAT, CDR2 FQNNGV. The CDR3 contains 13 residues. The V end lost 0 bases, the J end lost 9 bases, and 11 bases lay between the germline ends. The CDR3 nucleotides are TGTGCCAGCAGCTTAGAAGGGCAGGGTTCCCAGTACTTC. Its translation: CASSLEGQGSQYF. Full variable domain (rest looked up from reference TRBV11-2 and TRBJ2-5): EAGVAQSPRYKIIEKRQSVAFWCNPISGHATLYWYQQILGQGPKLLIQFQNNGVVDDSQLPKDRFSAERLKGVDSTLKIQPAKLEDSAVYLCASSLEGQGSQYFGPGTRLLVL.

There are a few counts of this clonotype. The V gene is TRBV5-1, the J gene TRBJ2-7; no clear D gene. The CDR3 extends over 14 amino acids. Germline V gene data show CDR1 as SGHRS and CDR2 as YFSETQ. Trimming left V 2 bases short and J 4 bases short, with 13 bases between. The CDR3 DNA reads as TGCGCCAGCAGCTTCACCCCTCCAAATTACGAGCAGTACTTC. As protein: CASSFTPPNYEQYF.

The sample holds many counts of this clonotype. The chain uses TRBV19 and TRBJ1-5; D gene unclear. The CDR3 totals 15 residues. Germline CDR1 reads LNHDA; CDR2 reads SQIVND (reference sequence). Trimming stripped 0 bases from V and 5 bases from J, with 11 bases between. The CDR3 DNA reads as TGTGCCAGTAGTATAGATCGACGGAGATATCAGCCCCAGCATTTT. It encodes CASSIDRRRYQPQHF. Variable domain in full (rest from reference TRBV19 and TRBJ1-5): DGGITQSPKYLFRKEGQNVTLSCEQNLNHDAMYWYRQDPGQGLRLIYYSQIVNDFQKGDIAEGYSVSREKKESFPLTVTSAQKNPTAFYLCASSIDRRRYQPQHFGDGTRLSIL.

CDR3 bases: TGTGCCAGCAGTCTCGGACAGGTTAATGAGCAGTTCTTC. This encodes CASSLGQVNEQFF. V gene TRBV27 combines with J gene TRBJ2-1, with TRBD1 matching 7 bases. The junction had 5 bases not matched to a gene; V was cut back by 5 bases and J by 7 bases. The CDR3 loop spans 13 amino acids. CDR1 and CDR2 from the germline V gene are MNHEY and SMNVEV (reference sequence).

At least ten counts were recorded for this clonotype. The chain links TRBV18 to TRBJ1-2; D gene unclear. The CDR3 covers 12 residues. CDR1 and CDR2 from the germline V gene are KGHSH and LQKENI. Trimming removed 2 bases from V and 4 bases from J, with 5 bases in between. CDR3 DNA: TGTGCCAGCTCACCAAGCAGCTATGGCTACACCTTC. Its translation is CASSPSSYGYTF.

In its sample, this clonotype was seen many times. The CDR3 loop is CASRTGTTNYGYTF. The DNA of the CDR3 is TGCGCCAGCAGGACGGGGACGACTAACTATGGCTACACCTTC. J is TRBJ1-2 and V is TRBV5-1; the D gene is possibly TRBD1 (5 bases). This CDR3 contains 14 residues. V was clipped by 5 bases and J by 0 bases, with 11 bases between them. Germline V gene sequence: CDR1 SGHRS, CDR2 YFSETQ.

Details on this clonotype: A much more abundant neighbour one base away suggests this may be a read error. The V gene is TRBV5-8, the J gene TRBJ2-1; D is unresolved. The germline V gene encodes CDR1 SGHTS and CDR2 YDEGEE. This CDR3 comprises 11 residues. Trimming left V 5 bases short and J 8 bases short, with 8 bases between. CDR3 bases: TGTGCCAGCAGACCCGGACATGAGCAGTTCTTC. This encodes CASRPGHEQFF.

The table lists this clonotype with many counts. This chain links TRBV7-8 with TRBJ2-7, with 7 bases that match TRBD1. Germline V gene sequence: CDR1 SGHVS, CDR2 FQNEAQ. The J segment lost 3 bases and the V segment lost 5 bases, leaving 10 bases of the junction unmatched. The CDR3 is 15 residues long. The CDR3 loop reads CASSPQTGYGYEQYF. CDR3 sequence (DNA): TGTGCCAGCAGCCCCCAGACAGGGTACGGCTACGAGCAGTACTTC.

This clonotype was found many times. V is TRBV27 and J is TRBJ2-7; D unresolved. The CDR3 is 13 amino acids. Trimming shortened V by 3 bases and J by 6 bases, and 12 bases separated the two germline ends. Germline V gene sequence: CDR1 MNHEY, CDR2 SMNVEV (reference sequence). The CDR3 spells CASSLWPTTEQYF. For the CDR3, the DNA is TGTGCCAGCAGTTTGTGGCCCACTACCGAGCAGTACTTC.

This clonotype was picked up many times. The chain has TRBV27 and TRBJ1-5; possibly TRBD1 for D (6 bases). The CDR3 runs to 15 residues. The V gene lost 5 bases and the J gene lost 5 bases, with 16 bases spanning the gap. Germline CDR1 MNHEY, CDR2 SMNVEV (reference sequence). CDR3 in DNA: TGTGCCAGCAGTAGTGGGGGGCCAGGATATCAGCCCCAGCATTTT. As protein: CASSSGGPGYQPQHF.